This entry lists 16 T cell receptor beta chains sequenced from one sample in a study of cytomegalovirus exposure and HLA in healthy donors. This PCR relied on a set of 60 Vbeta primers and 13 Jbeta primers. This table comes from immunoSEQ multiplex PCR, and its TCRdb copy is limited to in-frame clones, with some not included. The table lists approximately 110,000 clones, around 77% of them singletons, with about 9.1% in the top ten. Sequenced sample: PBMCs. These receptor sequences come from a woman aged 35 to 49 in good health and CMV-seropositive.

In this sample, this clone turned up once. J is TRBJ2-5 and V is TRBV11-2, with 7 bases lining up with TRBD1. The tail of the sequence fits TRBJ2-7 better, so the J call may be wrong. Looked up from germline, CDR1 is SGHAT and CDR2 is FQNNGV. The CDR3 has 14 residues. This CDR3 reads CASSRDRVPYEQYF. The CDR3 nucleotides read TGTGCCAGCAGCCGAGACAGGGTACCCTACGAGCAGTACTTC.

The chain has TRBV15 and TRBJ2-1; D gene unclear. CDR1 and CDR2 (germline): LNHNV, YYDKDF (reference sequence). The CDR3 totals 13 residues. Trimming shortened V by 1 base and J by 4 bases, and 5 bases separated the two germline ends. The CDR3 DNA is TGTGCCACCAGCAGAGCACTTTACAATGAGCAGTTCTTC. This encodes CATSRALYNEQFF.

This chain joins TRBV5-6 and TRBJ1-2; 8 nucleotides line up with TRBD1. The ends lost 4 bases at V and 3 bases at J; junction bases unmatched: 8. The CDR3 runs 15 residues. The germline V gene encodes CDR1 SGHDT and CDR2 YYEEEE. CDR3 in DNA: TGTGCCAGCAGCCTAAGGGACAGGTTCTACTATGGCTACACCTTC. The encoded protein is CASSLRDRFYYGYTF.

The rearrangement uses TRBV29-1 and TRBJ2-5; TRBD2 aligns across 8 bases. CDR3 size: 13 residues. After removal of 7 bases from V and 5 bases from J, the junction contained 9 bases not matched to a gene. Germline V gene lookup returns CDR1 SQVTM and CDR2 ANQGSEA. The CDR3 DNA reads TGCAGCGGAGACTCGGGAGGGACGGAGACCCAGTACTTC. It translates to CSGDSGGTETQYF.

This clone was observed once. The rearrangement uses TRBV5-1 and TRBJ2-2; no firm D call. The germline V and J ends were trimmed by 4 bases and 7 bases, with 14 bases remaining between them. The CDR3 contains 14 residues. Looked up from germline, CDR1 is SGHRS and CDR2 is YFSETQ. The CDR3 DNA reads as TGCGCCAGCAGCCCTCTAACAGATTTCGGGGAGCTGTTTTTT. Its translation: CASSPLTDFGELFF.

CDR3 nucleotide sequence: TGCGCCAGCAGCTACTGGACTAGCGGGGGAAACCCCTACGAGCAGTACTTC. It is translated as CASSYWTSGGNPYEQYF. The V call is TRBV5-1, the J call TRBJ2-7, with 13 positions matching TRBD2. CDR3 length: 17 residues. V lost 3 bases to trimming and J lost 2 bases; unmatched junction nucleotides: 8. CDR1 and CDR2 (germline): SGHRS, YFSETQ.

V gene TRBV4-2 combines with J gene TRBJ2-3; TRBD2 aligns across 10 bases. The CDR3 is 15 residues long. From germline, CDR1 is LGHNA and CDR2 YNFKEQ. V shed 3 bases, J shed 3 bases, and the junction held 3 bases outside the gene matches. In DNA form, the CDR3 reads TGTGCCAGCAGCCAGCGACTAGCGGGTACAGATACGCAGTATTTT. It is translated as CASSQRLAGTDTQYF.

The chain links TRBV11-2 to TRBJ1-2, with 8 nucleotides matching TRBD1. Trimming cost V 8 bases and J 8 bases; bases outside gene matches: 13. Germline CDR1 reads SGHAT; CDR2 reads FQNNGV. CDR3 length equals 14 residues. For the CDR3, the DNA is TGTGCCAGCTCTTGGGCAGGGGGCGCGTGGGGCTACACCTTC. It codes for CASSWAGGAWGYTF.

The chain joins TRBV5-1 to TRBJ1-1; the D is unclear. Trimming pared 4 bases from V and 8 bases from J, leaving 24 bases between. This CDR3 is built from 16 residues. CDR1 and CDR2 from the germline V gene are SGHRS and YFSETQ. CDR3 in DNA: TGCGCCAGCAGCCCGGCTTTTCTCACGACAAGACGGGAAGCTTTCTTT. It translates to CASSPAFLTTRREAFF.

This sequence joins TRBV4-1 and TRBJ2-7; TRBD1 is a possible D gene (6 bases). CDR3 size: 15 residues. Germline CDR1 reads MGHRA; CDR2 reads YSYEKL. V was trimmed by 0 bases and J by 3 bases, leaving 12 bases between them. CDR3: CASSQDTSRGYEQYF. CDR3 nucleotide sequence: TGCGCCAGCAGCCAAGATACGTCCAGGGGCTACGAGCAGTACTTC.

The rearrangement uses TRBV15 and TRBJ1-1; D is unclear. Trimming pared 5 bases from V and 0 bases from J, leaving 13 bases between. Germline CDR1 and CDR2: LNHNV and YYDKDF (reference sequence). CDR3 size: 15 residues. For the CDR3, the DNA is TGTGCCACCAGCTCTAGAGGGTTCATGAACACTGAAGCTTTCTTT. Protein product: CATSSRGFMNTEAFF. The full variable domain, its missing parts supplied by reference TRBV15 and TRBJ1-1, is DAMVIQNPRYQVTQFGKPVTLSCSQTLNHNVMYWYQQKSSQAPKLLFHYYDKDFNNEADTPDNFQSRRPNTSFCFLDIRSPGLGDTAMYLCATSSRGFMNTEAFFGQGTRLTVV.

The V and J genes are TRBV25-1 and TRBJ1-5, with 7 bases lining up with TRBD1. This CDR3 is 14 amino acids long. V was pared by 6 bases and J by 2 bases, with 4 bases of the junction left unmatched. CDR1 MGHDK and CDR2 SYGVNS come from the germline V gene. This CDR3 is CASRGGQGNQPQHF. The CDR3 DNA sequence: TGTGCCAGCAGAGGAGGACAGGGCAATCAGCCCCAGCATTTT.

Written as DNA, the CDR3 is TGTGCCAGCAACCCCTCAGGGGCAACCGGGGAGCTGTTTTTT. Protein product: CASNPSGATGELFF. This chain connects TRBV6-6 to TRBJ2-2; possible D gene TRBD1, 6 bases. CDR1 is MNHNY and CDR2 is SVGAGI in the germline V gene (reference sequence). The CDR3 is 14 amino acids. V lost 7 bases, J lost 5 bases, and 14 bases lay in between.

This clone was recorded once. CDR3 nucleotide sequence: TGTGCTAGTGGTTTGCCAGCCGGGAGTTCAGATACGCAGTATTTT. Translated: CASGLPAGSSDTQYF. The chain recombines TRBV12-5 with TRBJ2-3; weak D call: TRBD2 (6 bases). Trimming shortened V by 2 bases and J by 4 bases, and 13 bases separated the two germline ends. This CDR3 is 15 amino acids long. The germline V gene encodes CDR1 LGHNT and CDR2 FRNRAP.

In its sample, this clone was seen a few times. V is TRBV28 and J is TRBJ1-1; maybe TRBD1 (6 bases). The germline CDR1 and CDR2 sequences are MDHEN and SYDVKM. This CDR3 is built from 15 residues. Trimming removed 6 bases at V and 1 base at J, with 15 bases between. The DNA for the CDR3 is TGTGCCAGCAGCTCCCGGACAGTCAAGAACACTGAAGCTTTCTTT. Translating it yields CASSSRTVKNTEAFF.

The V and J genes are TRBV11-1 and TRBJ2-2, with 8 bases lining up with TRBD2. CDR1 and CDR2 from the germline V gene are SGHAT and FQDESV (reference sequence). V shed 1 base and J 2 bases; nucleotides not matched to a gene: 9. This CDR3 region has 18 residues. CDR3 sequence: CASSLEYLAGENTGELFF. For the CDR3, the DNA is TGTGCCAGCAGCTTAGAATATCTAGCGGGCGAAAACACCGGGGAGCTGTTTTTT.